This TCR beta chain is from a study of vaccination and CD4 T cells after COVID-19 (dated by TCRdb to the early 2020s). Regarding the research as a whole: Every convalescent patient had a positive nasal swab PCR test for SARS-CoV-2, with mild disease in nine patients and severe disease in one. The convalescent cohort comprised six males and four females, including two Hispanic individuals, seven Caucasians, two Asians and one multiracial person. Each participant got two doses of either the Pfizer-BioNTech BNT162b2 vaccine (n=8) or the Moderna mRNA-1273 vaccine (n=2). Post-COVID blood samples from convalescent patients were collected a median of approximately 93 days after diagnosis, with a range of roughly 30 to 170 days. The time from the second vaccine dose to post-vaccine blood sampling had a median of 72 days and ranged from roughly 13 to 241 days. For stimulating the cultures, overlapping spike peptide pools were used, derived from SARS-CoV-2 as well as from the common cold coronaviruses HCoV-NL63, HCoV-OC43 and HCoV-229E. In control cultures, a CEFX viral epitope pool was used as positive control, an HIV-1 Nef peptide pool was used as negative control, or no peptide was added. In around 9 COVID-19 convalescent patients and several infection-naive healthy vaccine recipients, researchers compared the spike-specific CD4+ TCR repertoire from before mRNA vaccination with the repertoire from after. Results and caveats for the whole study, not just this receptor: Of the vaccine-specific clones found in convalescent patients, nearly all (304 of 307) were mono-reactive for SARS-CoV-2 spike instead of being cross-reactive with common cold coronaviruses. The median count of SARS-CoV-2-reactive clonotypes went up from 20 to 25 after infection to approximately 40 after vaccination, although the change was not significant. Only a relatively small number of convalescent patients were included in the study, and early timepoints following natural infection were not analyzed. Among the post-vaccine SARS-CoV-2-reactive clones in convalescent patients, a median approximately 90% showed up only after vaccination, which suggests vaccine-specific priming.

In the paper's terms, the treatment or condition label means: approximately nine-day PBMC culture with coronavirus spike peptide pools or control peptides (ViraFEST assay). To expand antigen-specific T cells with peptide pools and then pick out the expanded clonotypes through TCR sequencing, the study relied on the ViraFEST assay. Positive SARS-CoV-2 PCR tests in the convalescent patients dated from March to December 2020, before Alpha, Beta and Delta variants emerged in the United States. Each well held around 2 million PBMCs cultured with around 10 ug/ml peptide pools in IMDM containing roughly 4.7% human AB serum and roughly 10 IU/ml IL-2. On days 3 and 7, half of the culture medium was replaced with fresh IL-2-containing medium. After 10 days of culture, CD4+ T cells were isolated by negative selection with the EasySep CD4+ T cell isolation kit. Ficoll-Paque Plus gradient centrifugation was used to isolate PBMCs from whole blood, and the isolated PBMCs were then either used fresh or cryopreserved at -140C. Each culture condition was generally run in triplicate wells.

The library came from PCR. TCR sequencing of DNA from cultured CD4+ T cells used the Oncomine TCR Beta short-read assay at the Johns Hopkins FTIC core. Genomic DNA was extracted from the cultured CD4+ T cells with the QIAamp micro DNA kit. The Oncomine TCR Beta libraries from cultured CD4+ T cells were pooled using unique dual indexes and then sequenced on an Illumina iSeq 100. From the authors' description of their analysis: Non-productive sequences were filtered out, and CDR3s that did not start with C, did not end with F or W, or were shorter than 7 amino acids were discarded. Antigen-specific clonotypes were identified with the MANAFEST web application by comparing peptide-stimulated wells with reference and other culture wells. An FDR below 0.05, an odds ratio above 5, and a productive frequency above 0.1% in at least two of three replicate wells were required for clones to be considered positive. Clonotypes that were significantly expanded in both SARS-CoV-2 spike wells and at least one common cold coronavirus spike condition were defined as cross-reactive. CDR3 homology was assessed with Levenshtein distances (stringdist) and unrooted phylogenetic trees (ape) in R version 3.6.1. TCRdb reanalyzed the raw reads on its own, using fastp at Q25 for trimming and MiXCR for clone calling, and kept in-frame beta chains. CDR3 protein sequences are deduplicated, and each keeps its most common genes and DNA. The V and J calls shown here were made by TCRdb, not taken from the authors' results. This sample has about 17,000 distinct CDR3 sequences in its table, and about three fifths of those were observed once. 11% of the sample lies in the top ten.

Concerning this clonotype itself: Its antigen target is currently unknown. Per-nucleotide qualities are absent, and no much larger clonotype sits a single base away.

The germline V gene (reference sequence) provides CDR1 DFQATT and CDR2 SNEGSKA. The CDR3 covers 14 residues, taking in both the cysteine and the phenylalanine. Just CDR3 DNA is preserved here, 42 bases in frame from base 1. V is cut back by 5 bases and J by 7 bases, with 13 bases in the junction unmatched. Sequenced input: CD4+ T cells from blood, cultured in vitro. Recombination linked TRBV20-1 to TRBJ2-7, with TRBD2 identical over 8 junction bases. The clonotype comes from a human donor who had recovered from COVID-19. The nucleotide sequence reads as follows: TGCAGTGCTCGTAGCGGGAAGACTCTGGGGGAGCAGTACTTC. It translates as CSARSGKTLGEQYF.